This T cell receptor (beta chain) was observed in a study of blood T cells in healthy people across ages. CDR1 is MNHEY and CDR2 is SVGEGT in the germline V gene. CDR3 size: 12 residues. General observations from the study: Age brought a roughly linear fall in TCR beta diversity measured per million T cells. Naive T cell percentage and TCR beta diversity correlated strongly. PBMCs went unsorted, and a conclusive naive versus antigen-experienced comparison was therefore prevented.

Remarks on this clonotype: What it binds is unknown.

A J-beta primer mix and a sample-barcoded 5' primer were used in a second PCR of roughly 6 to 11 cycles. TCRdb re-called the 5' RACE reads with MiXCR, one entry per CDR3 protein. The sample holds about 1.5 million distinct CDR3 sequences; approximately 43% are singletons and the top ten take about 3.8%. Sequencing input: blood. The V gene is TRBV6-2 or TRBV6-3, the J gene TRBJ2-1; D is perhaps TRBD2 (5 bases). The J call is in doubt because the DNA end fits TRBJ2-7 better. This TCR was recovered from a woman aged 18-29 years in good health. DNA for the CDR3: TGTGCCACACTAGGCTCCTACAATGAGCAGTACTTC. The encoded protein is CATLGSYNEQYF.